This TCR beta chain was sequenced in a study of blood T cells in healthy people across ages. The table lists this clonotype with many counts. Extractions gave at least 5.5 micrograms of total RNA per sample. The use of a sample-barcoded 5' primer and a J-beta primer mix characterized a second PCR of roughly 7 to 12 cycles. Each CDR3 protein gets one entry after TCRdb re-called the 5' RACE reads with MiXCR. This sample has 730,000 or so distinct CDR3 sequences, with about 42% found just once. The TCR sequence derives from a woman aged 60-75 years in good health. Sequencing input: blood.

The CDR3 DNA follows: TGCAGCGTACAACCAGCGGGAGTAAATGAGCAGTTCTTC. Translating it yields CSVQPAGVNEQFF. The genes are TRBV29-1 and TRBJ2-1, with 8 bases that match TRBD2. Trimming removed 6 bases from V and 7 bases from J; junction bases left unmatched: 8. The germline gives CDR1 SQVTM, CDR2 ANQGSEA. The CDR3 spans 13 residues.